The rows below give T cell receptor beta chains drawn from one sample of a study of regulatory dendritic cells for organ transplantation. Assay used: immunoSEQ multiplex PCR; TCRdb lists only in-frame clones, some missing. The data show around 11,000 clones, around 80% seen once. Which antigens these TCRs recognize remains unknown. Material for sequencing was memory CD4+ T cells from blood cultured with dendritic cells. The origin of the receptors is a human donor in good health. Each CDR3 is given with its conserved first and last residue. D genes are given only for firm matches. The size field is filled for only some rows; it gives once, few, many or a size class.

J gene | D gene | V gene | clone size | CDR3 DNA | CDR3 protein
TRBJ2-1 | TRBD2 | TRBV15 | - | TGTGCCACCAGCAGAGGGACTAGCGGTCTCAATGAGCAGTTCTTC | CATSRGTSGLNEQFF
TRBJ2-3 | TRBD2 | TRBV6-4 | - | TGTGCCAGCAGTGACGGTAGCGGGGGAGCCACAGATACGCAGTATTTT | CASSDGSGGATDTQYF
TRBJ2-3 | TRBD2 | TRBV4-3 | - | TGCGCCAGCAGCCGTAGGGCCAGCGGGGGCACTAGCACAGATACGCAGTATTTT | CASSRRASGGTSTDTQYF
TRBJ2-1 | - | TRBV30 | - | TGTGCCTGGAGTGCAGAGAACAATGAGCAGTTCTTC | CAWSAENNEQFF
TRBJ2-5 | - | TRBV23-1 | - | TGCGCCAGCAGTCAAGGGGCCGAGTACCAAGAGACCCAGTACTTC | CASSQGAEYQETQYF
TRBJ2-5 | TRBD1 | TRBV29-1 | once | TGCAGCGTTGGGTCTCTGGGACAGGGAGGGGAGACCCAGTACTTC | CSVGSLGQGGETQYF
TRBJ2-3 | - | TRBV28 | - | TGTGCCAGCAGTCCCTCCGGGACCCTCATTACGCAGTATTTT | CASSPSGTLITQYF
TRBJ1-2 | - | TRBV2 | - | TGTGCCAGCAGTGAAGGTCGAGTGACGTTCCACTATGGCTACACCTTC | CASSEGRVTFHYGYTF
TRBJ2-1 | TRBD1 | TRBV7-9 | - | TGTGCCAGCAGCTTAGCAAGGGACAGCTACAATGAGCAGTTCTTC | CASSLARDSYNEQFF
TRBJ2-6 | - | TRBV7-3 | - | TGTGCCAGCAGCCGCAGGGTGGACTCTGGGGCCAACGTCCTGACTTTC | CASSRRVDSGANVLTF
TRBJ1-2 | - | TRBV4-2 | few | TGTGCCAGCAGCCAAGATTTCGGAGGGGAAGGGGGCTACACCTTC | CASSQDFGGEGGYTF
TRBJ1-2 | - | TRBV2 | few | TGTGCCAGCAGTGGACAGCGCCCTAACTATGGCTACACCTTC | CASSGQRPNYGYTF
TRBJ2-1 | - | TRBV7-8 | - | TGTGCCAGCAGCCCAGCACAGTTTTACAATGAGCAGTTCTTC | CASSPAQFYNEQFF
TRBJ2-2 | - | TRBV11-3 | - | TGTGCCAGCAGCTTAGACGGCCACACCGGGGAGCTGTTTTTT | CASSLDGHTGELFF
TRBJ1-2 | - | TRBV27 | - | TGTGCCAGCAGTTCCATGGGGCCCTCTTATGGCTACACCTTC | CASSSMGPSYGYTF
TRBJ2-2 | - | TRBV19 | once | TGTGCCAGTACCGATGGGGGCCCTAACACCGGGGAGCTGTTTTTT | CASTDGGPNTGELFF
TRBJ1-1 | - | TRBV6-1 | - | TGTGCCAGCAGTGGCCCCTCACAGGGCGGGGAAGCTTTCTTT | CASSGPSQGGEAFF
TRBJ2-3 | - | TRBV19 | - | TGTGCCAGTAGTATCGGGCGGGCAGATACGCAGTATTTT | CASSIGRADTQYF
TRBJ2-5 | TRBD2 | TRBV7-3 | - | TGTGCCAGCAGCTTAAGGAGCGGGAGATGGGAGACCCAGTACTTC | CASSLRSGRWETQYF
TRBJ1-5 | - | TRBV6-1 | few | TGTGCCAGCACTAGGGAGGGAGTTAATCAGCCCCAGCATTTT | CASTREGVNQPQHF
TRBJ1-2 | TRBD1 | TRBV18 | - | TGTGCCAGCTCCGGGGACAGTACTAACTATGGCTACACCTTC | CASSGDSTNYGYTF
TRBJ2-5 | - | TRBV4-2 | - | TGTGCCAGCAGCCAAGATCTAAGGGGAGAGACCCAGTACTTC | CASSQDLRGETQYF
TRBJ1-5 | - | TRBV6-6 | - | TGTGCCAGCGGATCATATAGCAATCAGCCCCAGCATTTT | CASGSYSNQPQHF
TRBJ2-1 | - | TRBV10-3 | - | TGTGCCACACGGGAGTTCGAAAGAAATGAGCAGTTCTTC | CATREFERNEQFF
TRBJ2-1 | - | TRBV13 | - | TGTGCCAGCAGCCTACTCCGGGTACCCAATGAGCAGTTCTTC | CASSLLRVPNEQFF
TRBJ1-2 | TRBD1 | TRBV5-1 | - | TGCGCCAGCAGCTTGGCCCCCGGGACAGGGAAAGGAGGCTACACCTTC | CASSLAPGTGKGGYTF
TRBJ2-1 | TRBD1 | TRBV12-5 | - | TGTGCTAGTGCCCTGGGACAGGGGCTCGATGAGCAGTTCTTC | CASALGQGLDEQFF
TRBJ2-3 | TRBD2 | TRBV19 | - | TGTGCCAGTAGTATAGTGGGCGGGGGGGCCACAGATACGCAGTATTTT | CASSIVGGGATDTQYF
TRBJ2-1 | - | TRBV30 | - | TGTGCCTGGATTCGCAGGGGGGACAATGAGCAGTTCTTC | CAWIRRGDNEQFF
TRBJ1-2 | - | TRBV28 | - | TGTGCCAGCAGTCCCGACATAGGTTATGGCTACACCTTC | CASSPDIGYGYTF
TRBJ2-3 | TRBD1 | TRBV4-2 | - | TGTGCCAGCAGCCACACAGGGGCTAGCACAGATACGCAGTATTTT | CASSHTGASTDTQYF
TRBJ2-5 | TRBD2 | TRBV4-2 | - | TGTGCCAGCAGCCAAGGTTGGACTAGCGGGGGGTCTGGTCTAAAAGAGACCCAGTACTTC | CASSQGWTSGGSGLKETQYF
TRBJ1-6 | - | TRBV18 | - | TGTGCCACCAAACCCAGTTCTAATTCACCCCTCCACTTT | CATKPSSNSPLHF
TRBJ1-1 | - | TRBV5-6 | once | TGTGCCAGCGCCCTCGGGGGTACTACTGAAGCTTTCTTT | CASALGGTTEAFF
TRBJ2-7 | TRBD1 | TRBV30 | once | TGTGCCTGGAGTGTACTACAGGGGACGGGCTACGAGCAGTACTTC | CAWSVLQGTGYEQYF
TRBJ1-5 | - | TRBV28 | - | TGTGCCAGCAGTTGGGGTGGAAATCAGCCCCAGCATTTT | CASSWGGNQPQHF
TRBJ2-7 | TRBD2 | TRBV9 | - | TGTGCCAGCAGCGGATATAGCGGGGGGGCCTACGAGCAGTACTTC | CASSGYSGGAYEQYF
TRBJ2-1 | TRBD2 | TRBV14 | - | TGTGCCAGCAGCCAAGAGTCGGGGGGGCCCAGACATGAGCAGTTCTTC | CASSQESGGPRHEQFF
TRBJ1-2 | TRBD1 | TRBV19 | - | TGTGCCAGTAGTATAAACGCCGGGACAGGGAAGGGCTACACCTTC | CASSINAGTGKGYTF
TRBJ2-3 | - | TRBV10-3 | - | TGTGCCATCAGTGCAGGGGACGAGATCAATACGCAGTATTTT | CAISAGDEINTQYF
TRBJ1-2 | TRBD1 | TRBV12-5 | - | TGTGCTAGTGCCTTCGCAGGGGGCGCTCACTATGGCTACACCTTC | CASAFAGGAHYGYTF
TRBJ2-7 | - | TRBV28 | - | TGTGCCAGCACCCCAAGTTTAGGGGCCCTGACTCCCTACGAGCAGTACTTC | CASTPSLGALTPYEQYF
TRBJ1-1 | - | TRBV30 | once | TGTGCCTGGAGTGGGCTCGGGGGGGTAGATGAAGCTTTCTTT | CAWSGLGGVDEAFF
TRBJ2-1 | - | TRBV11-3 | - | TGTGCCAGCAGCTCCCCTGGACTGGGTCGGAATGAGCAGTTCTTC | CASSSPGLGRNEQFF
TRBJ2-2 | - | TRBV6-5 | - | TGTGCCAGCAACCGCGGCGAGACCGGGGAGCTGTTTTTT | CASNRGETGELFF
TRBJ2-7 | TRBD2 | TRBV7-2 | - | TGTGCCAGCAGCTGGACCTCAGCGGGGGGCTACGAGCAGTACTTC | CASSWTSAGGYEQYF
TRBJ2-3 | TRBD2 | TRBV4-3 | - | TGCGCCAGCAGCCAAGGGGAGGGCCACACAGATACGCAGTATTTT | CASSQGEGHTDTQYF
TRBJ1-4 | TRBD1 | TRBV25-1 | - | TGTGCCAGCAGTGGCGTAGGACAGGGGATTGCAACTAATGAAAAACTGTTTTTT | CASSGVGQGIATNEKLFF
TRBJ1-2 | - | TRBV6-6 | once | TGTGCCAGCCAGTTGGTGGATGGCTACACCTTC | CASQLVDGYTF
TRBJ1-2 | - | TRBV2 | medium-sized | TGTGCCAGCAGTGTTGTCTCAGAGTATGGCTACACCTTC | CASSVVSEYGYTF
TRBJ2-2 | TRBD1 | TRBV6-5 | - | TGTGCCAGCAGTTACTCGAACAGGGGAGCCGGGGAGCTGTTTTTT | CASSYSNRGAGELFF